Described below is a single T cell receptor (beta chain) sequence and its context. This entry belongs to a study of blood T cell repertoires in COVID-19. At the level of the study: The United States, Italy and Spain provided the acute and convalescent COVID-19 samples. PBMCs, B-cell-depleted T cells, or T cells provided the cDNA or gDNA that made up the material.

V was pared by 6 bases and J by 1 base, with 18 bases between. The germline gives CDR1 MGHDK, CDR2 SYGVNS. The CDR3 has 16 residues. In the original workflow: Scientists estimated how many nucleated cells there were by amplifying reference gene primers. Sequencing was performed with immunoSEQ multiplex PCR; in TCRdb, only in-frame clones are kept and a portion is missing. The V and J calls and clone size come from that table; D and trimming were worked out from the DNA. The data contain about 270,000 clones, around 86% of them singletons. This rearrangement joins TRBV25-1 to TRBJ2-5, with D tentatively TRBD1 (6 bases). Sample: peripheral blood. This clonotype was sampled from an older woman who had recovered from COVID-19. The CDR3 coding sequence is TGTGCCAGCAGCGAGCTTAGGACAGCCTCCCAAGAGACCCAGTACTTC. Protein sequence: CASSELRTASQETQYF. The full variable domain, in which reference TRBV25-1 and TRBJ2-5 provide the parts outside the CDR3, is EADIYQTPRYLVIGTGKKITLECSQTMGHDKMYWYQQDPGMELHLIHYSYGVNSTEKGDLSSESTVSRIRTEHFPLTLESARPSHTSQYLCASSELRTASQETQYFGPGTRLLVL.